This is a list of T cell receptor beta chains from one sample in a study of blood T cell repertoires in COVID-19. Sequenced by immunoSEQ multiplex PCR; TCRdb stores in-frame clones only, minus some. The table shows some 60,000 clones, with approximately 92% occurring only once. Sequencing used peripheral blood. These receptors all come from a human donor in a cohort sampled during active COVID-19. Both conserved end residues are part of each CDR3. Fields, in order: V gene, J gene, CDR3 length, CDR3 protein.

V: TRBV4-2
J: TRBJ2-7
length: 16
CDR3: CASSQGVADLSYEQYF

V: TRBV24-1
J: TRBJ2-5
length: 15
CDR3: CATSDPTGIGETQYF

V: TRBV6-2/TRBV6-3
J: TRBJ1-3
length: 15
CDR3: CASSSTTGSGNTIYF

V: TRBV5-1
J: TRBJ2-1
length: 17
CDR3: CASSLNPWLAEFNEQFF

V: TRBV6-5
J: TRBJ2-1
length: 12
CDR3: CASKKEGGEQFF

V: TRBV19
J: TRBJ2-7
length: 16
CDR3: CASSIGSSGSVYEQYF

V: TRBV28
J: TRBJ2-7
length: 15
CDR3: CASSVDRGTRYEQYF

V: TRBV7-6
J: TRBJ2-7
length: 15
CDR3: CASSETSGSSYEQYF

V: TRBV27
J: TRBJ1-1
length: 16
CDR3: CASSFNSAGTLIQAFF

V: TRBV6-2/TRBV6-3
J: TRBJ2-1
length: 15
CDR3: CASSYSNFRGNEQFF

V: TRBV15
J: TRBJ1-2
length: 16
CDR3: CATSRTPGTGFLGYTF

V: TRBV12-5
J: TRBJ2-1
length: 18
CDR3: CASGLVVSGGVLLNEQFF

V: TRBV19
J: TRBJ2-2
length: 15
CDR3: CASSSDRAVTGELFF

V: TRBV3-1/TRBV3-2
J: TRBJ2-1
length: 15
CDR3: CASSSTGLPDNEQFF

V: TRBV7-6
J: TRBJ2-1
length: 15
CDR3: CASSSYHGLSGEQFF

V: TRBV7-2
J: TRBJ2-5
length: 12
CDR3: CASSLGRGTQYF

V: TRBV19
J: TRBJ1-5
length: 15
CDR3: CASSIGGERYQPQHF

V: TRBV3-1/TRBV3-2
J: TRBJ1-6
length: 14
CDR3: CASSQTGSNSPLHF

V: TRBV12-3/TRBV12-4
J: TRBJ1-2
length: 13
CDR3: CASSFGEVNGYTF

V: TRBV6-4
J: TRBJ1-5
length: 17
CDR3: CASPERDREGGNQPQHF

V: TRBV3-1/TRBV3-2
J: TRBJ2-3
length: 13
CDR3: CASSRDSTDTQYF